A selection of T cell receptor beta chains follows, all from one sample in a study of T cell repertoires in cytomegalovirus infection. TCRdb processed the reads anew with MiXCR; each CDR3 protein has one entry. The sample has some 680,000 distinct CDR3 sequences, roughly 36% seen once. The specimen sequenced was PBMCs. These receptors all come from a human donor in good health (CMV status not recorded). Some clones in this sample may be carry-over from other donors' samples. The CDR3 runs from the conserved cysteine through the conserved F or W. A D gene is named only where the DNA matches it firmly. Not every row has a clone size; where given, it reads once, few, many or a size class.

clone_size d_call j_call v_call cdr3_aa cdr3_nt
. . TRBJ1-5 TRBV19 CASTAKGAGNQPQHF TGTGCCAGTACCGCTAAAGGGGCGGGTAATCAGCCCCAGCATTTT
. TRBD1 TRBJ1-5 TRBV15 CATSGDRGKNQPQHF TGTGCCACCAGTGGGGACAGGGGTAAAAATCAGCCCCAGCATTTT
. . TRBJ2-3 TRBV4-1 CASSPTRGGTDTQYF TGCGCCAGCAGCCCCACCCGGGGCGGCACAGATACGCAGTATTTT
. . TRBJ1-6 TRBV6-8 CVSSYREHSPLHF TGTGTCAGCAGTTACAGGGAGCACTCACCCCTCCACTTT
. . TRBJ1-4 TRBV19 CASNARGAFQKLFF TGTGCCAGTAACGCCCGGGGGGCGTTCCAAAAACTGTTTTTT
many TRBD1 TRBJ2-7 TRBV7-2 CASSLNRGKYEQYF TGTGCCAGCAGCTTAAACAGGGGGAAGTACGAGCAGTACTTC
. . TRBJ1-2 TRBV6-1 CASSEGTEGYGYTF TGTGCCAGCAGTGAAGGGACAGAGGGATATGGCTACACCTTC
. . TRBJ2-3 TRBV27 CASSRGVADTQYF TGTGCCAGCAGCCGAGGAGTTGCAGATACGCAGTATTTT
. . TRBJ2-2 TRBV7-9 CASSLFQANTGELFF TGTGCCAGCAGCTTATTCCAGGCGAACACCGGGGAGCTGTTTTTT
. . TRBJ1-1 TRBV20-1 CSARAGAGNTEAFF TGCAGTGCTAGAGCGGGAGCAGGGAACACTGAAGCTTTCTTT
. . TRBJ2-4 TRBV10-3 CAISERENIQYF TGTGCCATCAGTGAGAGAGAAAACATTCAGTACTTC
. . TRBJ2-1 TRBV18 CASSLGARGEQFF TGTGCCAGCTCATTGGGAGCCCGCGGTGAGCAGTTCTTC
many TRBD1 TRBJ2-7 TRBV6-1 CASSEPGQGRTYEQYF TGTGCCAGCAGTGAACCGGGACAGGGAAGGACTTACGAGCAGTACTTC
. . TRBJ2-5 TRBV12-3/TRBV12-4 CASSLIGTPKETQYF TGTGCCAGCAGTTTGATCGGGACACCGAAAGAGACCCAGTACTTC
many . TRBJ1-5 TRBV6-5 CASSYSLNQPQHF TGTGCCAGCAGTTACTCCCTCAATCAGCCCCAGCATTTT
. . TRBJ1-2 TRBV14 CASSQDQPGMVYGYTF TGTGCCAGCAGCCAAGATCAGCCGGGAATGGTCTATGGCTACACCTTC
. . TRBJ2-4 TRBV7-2 CASSLAVAGGLMAKNSQYF TGTGCCAGCAGCTTAGCCGTGGCGGGTGGGCTCATGGCCAAAAACAGTCAGTACTTC
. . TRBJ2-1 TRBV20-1 CSAPLSGGRTYNEQFF TGCAGTGCTCCTCTGTCGGGGGGCCGTACCTACAATGAGCAGTTCTTC
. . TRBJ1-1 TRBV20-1 CSARDQGRPMNTEAFF TGCAGTGCTAGAGATCAAGGACGGCCGATGAACACTGAAGCTTTCTTT
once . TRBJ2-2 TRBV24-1 CATSDLPQGPLSNTGELFF TGTGCCACCAGTGATTTGCCCCAGGGACCCTTATCGAACACCGGGGAGCTGTTTTTT
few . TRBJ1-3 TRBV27 CASSLNSRNTIYF TGTGCCAGCAGTTTAAACAGTAGAAACACCATATATTTT
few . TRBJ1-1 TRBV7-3 CASSERGWGTEAFF TGTGCCAGCAGCGAAAGGGGGTGGGGCACTGAAGCTTTCTTT
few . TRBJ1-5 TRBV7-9 CASSLRGAGDPQHF TGTGCCAGCAGCTTAAGAGGGGCGGGTGATCCCCAGCATTTT
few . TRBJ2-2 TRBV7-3 CASSPTGTDTGELFF TGTGCCAGCAGCCCTACCGGGACCGACACCGGGGAGCTGTTTTTT
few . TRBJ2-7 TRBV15 CATSRDGPAVIYEQYF TGTGCCACCAGCAGAGATGGTCCGGCAGTCATTTACGAGCAGTACTTC
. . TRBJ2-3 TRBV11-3 CASSFDRYTDTQYF TGTGCCAGCAGTTTCGACAGGTACACAGATACGCAGTATTTT
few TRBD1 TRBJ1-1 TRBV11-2 CASSWGQPEAFF TGTGCCAGCAGCTGGGGACAGCCCGAAGCTTTCTTT
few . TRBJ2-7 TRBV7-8 CASSLDVGQSYEQYF TGTGCCAGCAGCTTAGACGTGGGACAATCCTACGAGCAGTACTTC
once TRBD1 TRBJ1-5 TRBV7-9 CASSLYNGQASNQPQHF TGTGCCAGCAGCCTCTATAATGGACAGGCTAGCAATCAGCCCCAGCATTTT
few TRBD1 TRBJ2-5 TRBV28 CASTPLSPGQVNSGETQYF TGTGCCAGCACCCCCCTCTCCCCGGGACAGGTGAATTCCGGGGAGACCCAGTACTTC
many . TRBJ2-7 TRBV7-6 CASSLGQRAEQYF TGTGCCAGCAGCTTGGGGCAGAGAGCCGAGCAGTACTTC
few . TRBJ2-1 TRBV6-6 CASSDSRSYNEQFF TGTGCCAGCTCGGACAGTAGGTCCTACAATGAGCAGTTCTTC
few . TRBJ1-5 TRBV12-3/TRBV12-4 CASSFVGRGNQPQHF TGTGCCAGCAGTTTCGTCGGACGGGGCAATCAGCCCCAGCATTTT
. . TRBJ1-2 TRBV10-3 CAISESPGYNYGYTF TGTGCCATCAGTGAGTCTCCAGGATATAACTATGGCTACACCTTC
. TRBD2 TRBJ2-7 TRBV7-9 CASSQPGTRPYEQYF TGTGCCAGCAGTCAACCCGGGACTAGGCCCTACGAGCAGTACTTC
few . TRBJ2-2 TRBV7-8 CASSLRWQRTTGELFF TGTGCCAGCAGCTTAAGGTGGCAGAGGACCACCGGGGAGCTGTTTTTT
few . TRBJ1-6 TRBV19 CASSISGLRYNSPLHF TGTGCCAGTAGTATTAGTGGCCTGCGGTATAATTCACCCCTCCACTTT
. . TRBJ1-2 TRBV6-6 CATGGLANYGYTF TGTGCCACCGGGGGCCTGGCTAACTATGGCTACACCTTC
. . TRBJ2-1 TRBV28 CASLGDGYHEQFF TGTGCCAGTTTGGGGGACGGGTACCATGAGCAGTTCTTC
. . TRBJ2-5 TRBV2 CASSDASGTRKKETQYF TGTGCCAGCAGTGATGCATCCGGGACAAGGAAAAAAGAGACCCAGTACTTC
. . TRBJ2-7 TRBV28 CASLPGARSEQYF TGTGCCAGCCTACCGGGAGCCAGAAGCGAGCAGTACTTC
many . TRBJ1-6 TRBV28 CASSLRGPLHF TGTGCCAGCAGTTTAAGGGGCCCCCTCCACTTT
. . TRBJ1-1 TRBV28 CASTLGRTEAFF TGTGCCAGCACCCTAGGGAGGACTGAAGCTTTCTTT
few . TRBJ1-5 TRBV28 CASSPIGGGDLNQPQHF TGTGCCAGCAGCCCCATCGGCGGGGGGGACCTAAATCAGCCCCAGCATTTT
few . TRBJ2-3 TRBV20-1 CSARGQNTDTQYF TGCAGTGCTAGAGGACAGAACACAGATACGCAGTATTTT
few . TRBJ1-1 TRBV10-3 CAISESSIPRQVKGTEAFF TGTGCCATCAGTGAGTCGTCAATACCCCGACAGGTTAAGGGGACTGAAGCTTTCTTT
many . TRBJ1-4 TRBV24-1 CATSEKAGLHEKLFF TGTGCCACCAGTGAAAAAGCGGGACTGCATGAAAAACTGTTTTTT
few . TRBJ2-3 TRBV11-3 CASSGEGTDTQYF TGTGCCAGCAGCGGGGAGGGCACAGATACGCAGTATTTT
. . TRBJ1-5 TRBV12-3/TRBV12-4 CASSFGQTCNQPQHF TGTGCCAGCAGCTTTGGACAGACGTGCAATCAGCCCCAGCATTTT
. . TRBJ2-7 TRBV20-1 CSARAQSEQYF TGCAGTGCTAGAGCCCAGAGTGAGCAGTACTTC
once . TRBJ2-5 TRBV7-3 CSSSSGTGNGQETQYF TGTTCCAGCAGCTCCGGGACGGGAAATGGACAGGAGACCCAGTACTTC
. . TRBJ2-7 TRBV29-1 CSVEVATPGEQYF TGCAGCGTTGAAGTTGCGACCCCGGGGGAGCAGTACTTC